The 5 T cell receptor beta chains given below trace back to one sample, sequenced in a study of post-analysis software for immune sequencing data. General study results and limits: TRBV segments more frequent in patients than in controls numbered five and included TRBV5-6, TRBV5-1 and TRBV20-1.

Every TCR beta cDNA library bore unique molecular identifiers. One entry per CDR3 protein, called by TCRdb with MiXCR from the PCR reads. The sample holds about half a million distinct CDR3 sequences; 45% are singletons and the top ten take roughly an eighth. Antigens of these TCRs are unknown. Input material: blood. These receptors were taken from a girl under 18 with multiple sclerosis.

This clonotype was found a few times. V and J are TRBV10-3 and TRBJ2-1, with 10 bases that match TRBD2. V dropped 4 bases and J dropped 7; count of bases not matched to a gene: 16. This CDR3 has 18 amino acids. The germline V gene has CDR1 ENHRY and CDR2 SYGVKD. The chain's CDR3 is CAISGESSGSHRWNEQFF. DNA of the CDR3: TGTGCCATCAGTGGAGAGTCTAGCGGGAGCCACCGGTGGAATGAGCAGTTCTTC.

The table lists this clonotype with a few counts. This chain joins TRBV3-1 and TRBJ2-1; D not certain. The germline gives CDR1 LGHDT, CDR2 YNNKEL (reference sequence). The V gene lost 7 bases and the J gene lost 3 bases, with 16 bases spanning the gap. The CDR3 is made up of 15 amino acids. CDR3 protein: CASTLRDRLYNEQFF. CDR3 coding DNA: TGTGCCAGCACCTTGAGAGACCGTCTCTACAATGAGCAGTTCTTC.

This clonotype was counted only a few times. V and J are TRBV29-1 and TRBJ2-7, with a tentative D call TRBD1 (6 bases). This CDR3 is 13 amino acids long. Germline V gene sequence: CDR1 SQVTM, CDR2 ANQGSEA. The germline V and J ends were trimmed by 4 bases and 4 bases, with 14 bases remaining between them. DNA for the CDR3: TGCAGCGTTGTGGCAGGGGAAACTTACGAGCAGTACTTC. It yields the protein CSVVAGETYEQYF.

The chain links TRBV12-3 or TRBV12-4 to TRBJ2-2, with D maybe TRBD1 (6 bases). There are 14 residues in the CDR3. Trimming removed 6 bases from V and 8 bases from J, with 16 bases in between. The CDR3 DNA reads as TGTGCCAGCAGACCCGGGACGCAGGGGGGGGAGCTGTTTTTT. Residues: CASRPGTQGGELFF.

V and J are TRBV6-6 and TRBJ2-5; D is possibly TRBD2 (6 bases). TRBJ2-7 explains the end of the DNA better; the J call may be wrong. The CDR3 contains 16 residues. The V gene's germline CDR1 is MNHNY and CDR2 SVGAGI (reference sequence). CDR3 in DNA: TGTGCCAGCAGTTGGGGGGAGAATTTGGGGACCTACGAGCAGTACTTC. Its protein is CASSWGENLGTYEQYF.